This record covers a single T cell receptor (beta chain). Its antigen remains unknown. These data belong to a study of T cells expressing NK-cell markers. Overall study context: According to the study, TCR beta repertoires originated from sorted CD3+CD56+NKG2C+, CD3+CD56+NKG2C- and CD3+CD56-NKG2C+ T cells.

Scientists made TCR beta cDNA using 5'RACE template switching with UMIs. After re-calling the 5' RACE reads, TCRdb lists one entry per CDR3 protein, DNA absent. The sample table includes 400,000 to 500,000 distinct CDR3 sequences. The CDR3 loop spans 18 amino acids. Per the germline V gene, CDR1 is MNHEY and CDR2 is SMNVEV (reference sequence). Study results and limitations: Six or seven donors showed dominant NKG2C+ clonotypes comprising roughly 1.0-7.0% of their CD8+ T cells. Similarly, these clonotypes led the CD3+CD56-NKG2C+ fraction as well in a few donors.

V and J are TRBV27 and TRBJ2-3; with no DNA, the TCRdb D assignment of TRBD2 cannot be verified. The sequence was obtained from a woman between 18 and 75 years old in good health. Material: blood T cells: a sorted CD56 or NKG2C T cell subset, CD4+ or CD8+ T cells, or bulk PBMC T cells (not recorded which). The CDR3 reads CASSLPGLAGGRTDTQYF.